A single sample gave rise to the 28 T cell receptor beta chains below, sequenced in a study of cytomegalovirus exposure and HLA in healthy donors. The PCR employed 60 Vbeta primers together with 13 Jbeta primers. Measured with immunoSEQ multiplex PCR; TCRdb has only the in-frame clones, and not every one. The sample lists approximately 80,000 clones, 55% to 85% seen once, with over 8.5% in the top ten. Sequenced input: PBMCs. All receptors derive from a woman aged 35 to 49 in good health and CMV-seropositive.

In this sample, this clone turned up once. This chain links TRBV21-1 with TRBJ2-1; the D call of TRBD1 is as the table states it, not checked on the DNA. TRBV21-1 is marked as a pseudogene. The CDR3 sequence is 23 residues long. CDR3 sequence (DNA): TGTGCCAGCAGCACGACAGGGGCCGAGACTAGCCCGTTGAGGGGGGGCCCCCACAATGAGCAGTTCTTC. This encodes CASSTTGAETSPLRGGPHNEQFF.

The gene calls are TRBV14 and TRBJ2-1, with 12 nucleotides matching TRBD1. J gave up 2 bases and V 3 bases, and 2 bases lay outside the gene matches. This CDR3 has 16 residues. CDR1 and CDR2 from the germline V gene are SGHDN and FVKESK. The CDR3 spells CASSHGTGGPYNEQFF. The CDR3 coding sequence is TGTGCCAGCAGCCATGGGACAGGGGGCCCCTACAATGAGCAGTTCTTC.

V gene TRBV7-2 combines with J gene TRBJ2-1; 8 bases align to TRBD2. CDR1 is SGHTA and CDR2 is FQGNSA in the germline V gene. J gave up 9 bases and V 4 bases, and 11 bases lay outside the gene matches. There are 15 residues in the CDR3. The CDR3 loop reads CASSSRGGLKGEQFF. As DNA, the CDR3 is TGTGCCAGCAGCTCTCGGGGGGGCCTTAAAGGTGAGCAGTTCTTC.

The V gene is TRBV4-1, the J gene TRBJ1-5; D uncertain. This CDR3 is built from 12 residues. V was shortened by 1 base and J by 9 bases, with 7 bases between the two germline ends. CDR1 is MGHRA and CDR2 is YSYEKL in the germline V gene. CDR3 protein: CASSQAGGPQHF. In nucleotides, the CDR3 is TGCGCCAGCAGCCAAGCGGGAGGGCCCCAGCATTTT.

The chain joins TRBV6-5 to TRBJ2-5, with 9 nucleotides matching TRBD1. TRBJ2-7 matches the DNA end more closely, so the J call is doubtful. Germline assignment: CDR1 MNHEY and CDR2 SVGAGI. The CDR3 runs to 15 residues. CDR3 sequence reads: CASRRDRVGVYEQYF. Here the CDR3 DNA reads TGTGCCAGCAGGAGGGACAGGGTAGGAGTCTACGAGCAGTACTTC.

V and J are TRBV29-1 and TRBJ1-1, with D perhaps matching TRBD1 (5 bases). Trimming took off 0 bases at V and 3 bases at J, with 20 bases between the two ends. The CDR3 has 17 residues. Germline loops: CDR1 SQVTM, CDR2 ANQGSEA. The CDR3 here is CSVEDSGQAVRDTEAFF. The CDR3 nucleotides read TGCAGCGTTGAAGATTCCGGACAAGCCGTCCGGGACACTGAAGCTTTCTTT.

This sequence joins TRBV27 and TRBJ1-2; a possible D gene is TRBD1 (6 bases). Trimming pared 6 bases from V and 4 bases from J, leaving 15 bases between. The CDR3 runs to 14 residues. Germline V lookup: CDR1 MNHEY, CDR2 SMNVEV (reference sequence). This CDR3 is CASRPRTESYGYTF. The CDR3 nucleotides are TGTGCCAGCAGACCCAGGACAGAAAGCTATGGCTACACCTTC.

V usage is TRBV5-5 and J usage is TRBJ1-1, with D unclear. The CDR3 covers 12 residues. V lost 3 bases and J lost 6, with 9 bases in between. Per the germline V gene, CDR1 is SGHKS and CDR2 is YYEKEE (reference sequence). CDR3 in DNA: TGTGCCAGCAGCTCGGTGGAGGCTGAAGCTTTCTTT. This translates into CASSSVEAEAFF.

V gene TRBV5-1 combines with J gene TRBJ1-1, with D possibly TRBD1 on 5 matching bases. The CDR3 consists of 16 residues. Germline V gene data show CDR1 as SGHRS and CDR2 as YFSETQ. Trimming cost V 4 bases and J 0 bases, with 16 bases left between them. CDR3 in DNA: TGCGCCAGCAGCCCAGGCGGCGGGGCCATGAACACTGAAGCTTTCTTT. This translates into CASSPGGGAMNTEAFF.

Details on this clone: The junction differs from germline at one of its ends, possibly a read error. The CDR3: CSSKGGETEAFF. Here the CDR3 DNA reads TGTTCCAGCAAAGGGGGAGAGACCGAAGCTTTCTTT. V is TRBV2 and J is TRBJ1-1, with D possibly being TRBD1 (6 bases). Germline CDR1 and CDR2: SNHLY and FYNNEI. This CDR3 is 12 amino acids long.

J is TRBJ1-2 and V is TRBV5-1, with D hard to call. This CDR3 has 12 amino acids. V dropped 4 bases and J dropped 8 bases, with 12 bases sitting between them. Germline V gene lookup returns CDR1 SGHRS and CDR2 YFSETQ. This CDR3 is CASSPPPGGYTF. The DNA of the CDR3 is TGCGCCAGCAGCCCCCCGCCGGGGGGCTACACCTTC.

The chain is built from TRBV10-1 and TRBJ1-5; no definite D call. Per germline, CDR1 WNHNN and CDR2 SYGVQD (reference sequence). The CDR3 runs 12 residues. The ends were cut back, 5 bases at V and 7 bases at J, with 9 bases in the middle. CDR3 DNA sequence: TGCGCCAGCAGTTTTTGGGCCCAGCCCCAGCATTTT. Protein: CASSFWAQPQHF.

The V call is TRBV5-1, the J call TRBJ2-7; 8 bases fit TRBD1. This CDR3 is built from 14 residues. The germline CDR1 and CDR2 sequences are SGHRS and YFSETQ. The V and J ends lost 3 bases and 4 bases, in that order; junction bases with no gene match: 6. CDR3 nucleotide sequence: TGCGCCAGCAGCTCGACAGGGGACAATTACGAGCAGTACTTC. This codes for CASSSTGDNYEQYF.

CDR3 coding DNA: TGCGCCAGCAGCCCAACCGGGTCGGGTACGAGCTCCTACAATGAGCAGTTCTTC. It codes for CASSPTGSGTSSYNEQFF. The rearrangement joins TRBV5-1 to TRBJ2-1; no clear D gene. CDR3 length: 18 residues. The V end lost 4 bases, the J end lost 0 bases, and 20 bases lay between the germline ends. Germline CDR1 is SGHRS and CDR2 is YFSETQ.

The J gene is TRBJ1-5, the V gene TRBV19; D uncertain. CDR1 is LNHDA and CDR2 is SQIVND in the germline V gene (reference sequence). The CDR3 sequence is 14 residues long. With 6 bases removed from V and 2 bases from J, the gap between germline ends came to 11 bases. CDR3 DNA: TGTGCCAGTAGACCGACATACGGCAATCAGCCCCAGCATTTT. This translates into CASRPTYGNQPQHF.

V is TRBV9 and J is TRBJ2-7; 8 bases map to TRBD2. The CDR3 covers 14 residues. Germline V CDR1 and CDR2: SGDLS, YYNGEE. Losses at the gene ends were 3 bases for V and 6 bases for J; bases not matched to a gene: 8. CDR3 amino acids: CASSGPGLGGEQYF. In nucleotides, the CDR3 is TGTGCCAGCAGCGGACCGGGACTAGGGGGCGAGCAGTACTTC.

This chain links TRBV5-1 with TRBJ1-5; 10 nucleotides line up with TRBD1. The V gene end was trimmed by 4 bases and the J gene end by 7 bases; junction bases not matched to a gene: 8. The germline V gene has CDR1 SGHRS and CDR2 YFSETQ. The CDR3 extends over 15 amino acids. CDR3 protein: CASSRGTGEGQPQHF. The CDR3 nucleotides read TGCGCCAGCAGCAGAGGGACAGGGGAAGGGCAGCCCCAGCATTTT.

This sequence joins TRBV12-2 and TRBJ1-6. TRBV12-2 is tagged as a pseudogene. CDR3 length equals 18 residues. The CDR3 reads CASRFRRTRSSYNSPLHF. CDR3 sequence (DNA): TGTGCAAGTCGCTTTAGACGGACTAGAAGCTCCTATAATTCACCCCTCCACTTT.

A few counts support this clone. This chain's CDR3 is CASLGAGVYGYTF. CDR3 DNA: TGTGCCAGCCTAGGGGCAGGGGTATATGGCTACACCTTC. This chain links TRBV6-1 with TRBJ1-2, with D possibly being TRBD1 (6 bases). The CDR3 spans 13 residues. CDR1 is MNHNS, CDR2 SASEGT, per germline. The ends were cut back, 8 bases at V and 5 bases at J, with 15 bases in the middle.

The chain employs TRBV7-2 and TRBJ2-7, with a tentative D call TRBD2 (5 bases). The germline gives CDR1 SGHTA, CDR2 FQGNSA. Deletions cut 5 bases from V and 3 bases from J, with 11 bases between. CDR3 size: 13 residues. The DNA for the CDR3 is TGTGCCAGCAGCGCGGGTGCATACTACGAGCAGTACTTC. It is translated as CASSAGAYYEQYF.

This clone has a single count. The DNA of the CDR3 is TGTGCCAGCAGTGACAGGGGGCTGAACACCGGGGAGCTGTTTTTT. Encoded protein: CASSDRGLNTGELFF. The V call is TRBV2, the J call TRBJ2-2; 8 nucleotides align to TRBD1. Trimming removed 3 bases from V and 1 base from J; junction bases left unmatched: 1. This CDR3 has 15 residues. Looked up from germline, CDR1 is SNHLY and CDR2 is FYNNEI.

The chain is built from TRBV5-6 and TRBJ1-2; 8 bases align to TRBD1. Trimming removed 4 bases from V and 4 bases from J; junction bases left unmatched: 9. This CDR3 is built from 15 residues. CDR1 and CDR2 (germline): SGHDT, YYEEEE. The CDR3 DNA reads TGTGCCAGCAGCCCATGGGACAGGAGGGGCTATGGCTACACCTTC. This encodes CASSPWDRRGYGYTF.

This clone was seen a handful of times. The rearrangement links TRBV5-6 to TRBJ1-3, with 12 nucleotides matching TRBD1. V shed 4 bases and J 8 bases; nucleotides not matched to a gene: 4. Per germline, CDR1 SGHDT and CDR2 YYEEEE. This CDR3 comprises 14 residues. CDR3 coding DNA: TGTGCCAGCAGCGGGGGACAGGGGGCTTACACCATATATTTT. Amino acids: CASSGGQGAYTIYF.

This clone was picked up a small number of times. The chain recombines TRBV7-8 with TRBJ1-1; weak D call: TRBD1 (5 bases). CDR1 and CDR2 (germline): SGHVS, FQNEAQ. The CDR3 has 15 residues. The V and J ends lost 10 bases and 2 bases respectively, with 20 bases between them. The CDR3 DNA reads TGTGCCACCATGGACATATTCGCCAGAAACACTGAAGCTTTCTTT. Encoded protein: CATMDIFARNTEAFF.

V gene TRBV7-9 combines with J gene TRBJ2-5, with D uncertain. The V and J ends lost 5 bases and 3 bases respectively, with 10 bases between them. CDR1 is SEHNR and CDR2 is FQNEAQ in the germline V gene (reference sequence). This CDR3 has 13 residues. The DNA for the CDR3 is TGTGCCAGCAGCCTTCCGATAGAAGAGACCCAGTACTTC. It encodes CASSLPIEETQYF.

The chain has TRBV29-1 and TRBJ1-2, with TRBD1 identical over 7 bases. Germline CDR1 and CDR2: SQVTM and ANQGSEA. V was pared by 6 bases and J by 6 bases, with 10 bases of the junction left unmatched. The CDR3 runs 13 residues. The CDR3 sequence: CSVTGVEMHGYTF. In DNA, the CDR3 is TGCAGCGTCACAGGGGTCGAGATGCATGGCTACACCTTC.

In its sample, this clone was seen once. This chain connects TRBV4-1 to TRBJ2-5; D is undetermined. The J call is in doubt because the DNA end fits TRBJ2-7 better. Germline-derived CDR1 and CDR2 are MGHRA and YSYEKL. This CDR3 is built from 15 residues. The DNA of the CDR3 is TGCGCCAGCAGCCATACGTTGGGCAGATCCTACGAGCAGTACTTC. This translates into CASSHTLGRSYEQYF.

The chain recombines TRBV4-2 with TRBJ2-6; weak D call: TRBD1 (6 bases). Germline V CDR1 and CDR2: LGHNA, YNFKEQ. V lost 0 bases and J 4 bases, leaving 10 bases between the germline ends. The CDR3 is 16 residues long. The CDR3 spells CASSQDGGQGANVLTF. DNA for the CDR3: TGTGCCAGCAGCCAAGATGGGGGCCAAGGGGCCAACGTCCTGACTTTC.